This T cell receptor (beta chain) was sequenced in a study of T cell responses to AZD1222 COVID-19 vaccine. Study-level results: Breadth and depth of Spike-specific TCRs rose after two AZD1222 doses. Females made up more of the donors, who were largely white British, and clonal diversity may have come out too low. Dominant at 160-218 and 743-854, vaccine-associated CD4 TCRs also spanned spike. Repertoires were obtained only post-peak T cell response.

CDR3 length: 18 amino acids. From germline, CDR1 is LGHNA and CDR2 YNFKEQ. V was trimmed by 1 base and J by 0 bases, leaving 16 bases between them. Points on this clone: Its antigen is unidentified.

Data came from immunoSEQ multiplex PCR; TCRdb stores just in-frame clones and leaves some out. The repertoire holds roughly 180,000 clones, with around 87% as singletons. Material: peripheral blood, obtained on day 0 of MenACWY control vaccination. The V call is TRBV4-2, the J call TRBJ1-3; D remains ambiguous. The clonotype was recovered from an adult in good health. This chain's CDR3 is CASSQALEATGSGNTIYF. The CDR3 DNA sequence: TGTGCCAGCAGCCAAGCCCTAGAGGCTACCGGCTCTGGAAACACCATATATTTT.